This TCR beta chain is from a study of CXCR3-negative and CXCR3-positive naive CD8 T cells. CDR3 length equals 17 residues. Germline CDR1 SGHTA, CDR2 FQGTGA. Study-wide results and limits: The study found comparably high diversity in both naive subsets and much lower diversity in memory CD8+ cells.

Preparation of TRB cDNA libraries relied on 5' RACE carrying UMI labels. TCRdb reworked the 5' RACE reads into one entry per CDR3 protein, no DNA. The table lists 100,000 to 150,000 distinct CDR3 sequences. With regard to this clonotype: Antigen: not known.

J is TRBJ2-3 and V is TRBV7-3; as DNA is missing, the TRBD1 call by TCRdb cannot be tested. Sequencing was done on a sample of naive CXCR3- CD8+ T cells from blood. Noted subset: CD45RO-CCR7+CD27+CD95- naive CD8+ T cells lacking CXCR3 (TNR3-). The origin of this receptor is a human donor in good health. Some clones in this sample may be carry-over from other donors' samples. Here the CDR3 reads CASSLNPVLLGTDTQYF.